The sequence of this T cell receptor (beta chain) was determined in a study of PD-1 blockade in classical Hodgkin lymphoma. Study-level points and caveats: Complete responders entered with baseline diversity on par with newly diagnosed patients, the results showed. Exclusion was the outcome for patients who began nivolumab under 1 year after ASCT.

Brentuximab vedotin exposure varied, and every patient relapsed after autologous stem cell transplantation. This clone was counted a few times. What it binds is unknown. Generated by immunoSEQ multiplex PCR, the TCRdb table keeps only in-frame clones and is missing some. The repertoire holds 40,000 to 50,000 clones, with about 85% as singletons. V gave up 6 bases and J gave up 0 bases, with 9 bases separating them. CDR1 is WSHSY, CDR2 SAAADI, per germline. The CDR3 is made up of 14 amino acids. This TCR was recovered from a human donor with classical Hodgkin lymphoma. This chain links TRBV10-2 with TRBJ1-5, with D perhaps TRBD1 (6 bases). The material sequenced was peripheral blood mononuclear cells (PBMCs), taken before the second cycle of nivolumab. The CDR3 region is CASRQGYSNQPQHF. The CDR3 DNA reads as TGCGCCAGCAGACAGGGTTATAGCAATCAGCCCCAGCATTTT.